What follows are 28 T cell receptor beta chains derived from one specimen sequenced in a study of T cell responses to AZD1222 COVID-19 vaccine. Generated by immunoSEQ multiplex PCR, the TCRdb table keeps only in-frame clones and is missing some. The repertoire includes over 50,000 clones, roughly 84% of them detected once, and around 7.5% sits in the top ten. The specimen comprised peripheral blood, sampled on day 0 of AZD1222 vaccination. These receptors all stem from an adult in good health.

The gene calls are TRBV7-7 and TRBJ2-7; TRBD2 is a possible D gene (6 bases). The length of the CDR3 is 15 residues. The V and J ends lost 5 bases and 2 bases respectively, with 16 bases between them. Germline lookup yields CDR1 SSHAT and CDR2 FNYEAQ (reference sequence). Here the CDR3 DNA reads TGTGCCAGCAGCCCACGACTAGGGATTACCTACGAGCAGTACTTC. This encodes CASSPRLGITYEQYF. Looking up the rest from reference TRBV7-7 and TRBJ2-7 gives the full variable domain: GAGVSQSPRYKVTKRGQDVTLRCDPISSHATLYWYQQALGQGPEFLTYFNYEAQPDKSGLPSDRFSAERPEGSISTLTIQRTEQRDSAMYRCASSPRLGITYEQYFGPGTRLTVT.

The V gene is TRBV5-4, the J gene TRBJ1-1, with a weak D call TRBD1 (6 bases). Trimming pared 2 bases from V and 4 bases from J, leaving 12 bases between. Germline V gene data show CDR1 as SGHNT and CDR2 as YYREEE (reference sequence). The CDR3 is 14 residues long. This CDR3 is CASSLKTGSTEAFF. DNA of the CDR3: TGTGCCAGCAGCTTAAAGACAGGAAGCACTGAAGCTTTCTTT. Based on the CDR3 plus reference TRBV5-4 and TRBJ1-1, the full variable domain is ETGVTQSPTHLIKTRGQQVTLRCSSQSGHNTVSWYQQALGQGPQFIFQYYREEENGRGNFPPRFSGLQFPNYSSELNVNALELDDSALYLCASSLKTGSTEAFFGQGTRLTVV.

The chain has TRBV30 and TRBJ1-5; D call uncertain. This CDR3 has 13 residues. The germline CDR1 and CDR2 sequences are GTSNPN and SVGIG (reference sequence). V was trimmed by 1 base and J by 4 bases, leaving 8 bases between them. CDR3 residues: CAWSERLNQPQHF. DNA for the CDR3: TGTGCCTGGAGTGAAAGGCTAAATCAGCCCCAGCATTTT.

The chain combines TRBV7-2 with TRBJ2-5; 7 nucleotides line up with TRBD2. This CDR3 is built from 16 residues. Germline loops: CDR1 SGHTA, CDR2 FQGNSA. V was clipped by 8 bases and J by 5 bases; unmatched bases: 17. The CDR3 nucleotides are TGTGCCAGCCGATTGGGGGAGGTCGCGGGGGTGGAGACCCAGTACTTC. Protein product: CASRLGEVAGVETQYF.

This chain uses TRBV3-1 (or the pseudogene TRBV3-2) with TRBJ1-2; D is uncertain. Between the trimmed V and J ends, which lost 3 bases and 3 bases, there was a span of 14 bases. This CDR3 spans 15 amino acids. CDR1 is LGHDT and CDR2 is YNNKEL in the germline V gene (reference sequence). The CDR3: CASSHTPGAHYGYTF. The CDR3, as DNA: TGTGCCAGCAGCCACACCCCGGGAGCCCACTATGGCTACACCTTC.

This rearrangement joins TRBV7-8 to TRBJ2-7; a possible D gene is TRBD1 (6 bases). Trimming removed 5 bases at V and 6 bases at J, with 23 bases between. CDR1 is SGHVS, CDR2 FQNEAQ, per germline. CDR3 length equals 16 residues. The CDR3, as DNA: TGTGCCAGCAGCCCCCAACGGGGCAGGGGCTTGGCCGAGCAGTACTTC. Translated, it gives CASSPQRGRGLAEQYF.

This clone was found a few times. Within the sample, other DNA sequences also encode this same CDR3. This chain joins TRBV9 and TRBJ1-4, with D possibly matching TRBD1 (5 bases). The V gene's germline CDR1 is SGDLS and CDR2 YYNGEE. V was shortened by 0 bases and J by 4 bases, with 10 bases between the two germline ends. This CDR3 is built from 15 residues. CDR3 bases: TGTGCCAGCAGCGTAGGGGGACGCCGTAATGAAAAACTGTTTTTT. Amino acid sequence: CASSVGGRRNEKLFF.

V gene TRBV19 combines with J gene TRBJ1-5; 7 positions match TRBD1. CDR1 and CDR2 from the germline V gene are LNHDA and SQIVND (reference sequence). The CDR3 length is 15 residues. V shed 1 base and J 4 bases; nucleotides not matched to a gene: 4. Here the CDR3 DNA reads TGTGCCAGTAGTATAGCCGGGACAGAAAATCAGCCCCAGCATTTT. It is translated as CASSIAGTENQPQHF.

The chain recombines TRBV2 with TRBJ1-3, with D unclear. With 3 bases removed from V and 0 bases from J, the gap between germline ends came to 6 bases. The CDR3 covers 14 residues. Germline V gives CDR1 SNHLY, CDR2 FYNNEI. The CDR3 sequence: CASSEVRSGNTIYF. In DNA, the CDR3 is TGTGCCAGCAGTGAGGTCCGCTCTGGAAACACCATATATTTT.

The chain has TRBV7-9 and TRBJ1-2; 8 positions agree with TRBD1. Germline V gene data show CDR1 as SEHNR and CDR2 as FQNEAQ (reference sequence). The CDR3 sequence is 14 residues long. Trimming took 10 bases from V and 11 from J; bases not matched to a gene: 18. The CDR3 region has the DNA TGTGCCAACGAAGCAACATCGGGGGACAGGTGGTACACCTTC. Translated, it gives CANEATSGDRWYTF.

The rearrangement links TRBV7-2 to TRBJ1-2, with 11 bases identical to TRBD1. Germline V gene lookup returns CDR1 SGHTA and CDR2 FQGNSA. This CDR3 spans 17 amino acids. The V and J ends lost 5 bases and 7 bases, in that order; junction bases with no gene match: 15. As DNA, the CDR3 is TGTGCCAGCAGCCCGACGTCGGGACAGGGGGTGACGGCTGGCTACACCTTC. Its protein product is CASSPTSGQGVTAGYTF.

The gene calls are TRBV7-2 and TRBJ1-6, with unresolved D. Germline V gene data show CDR1 as SGHTA and CDR2 as FQGNSA. The CDR3 covers 12 residues. V was cut by 2 bases and J by 8 bases, with 4 bases left in between. CDR3 in DNA: TGTGCCAGCAGCTTATCGTATTCACCCCTCCACTTT. It is translated as CASSLSYSPLHF.

The rearrangement uses TRBV5-4 and TRBJ2-5; possibly TRBD2 for D (7 bases). Germline CDR1 and CDR2: SGHNT and YYREEE (reference sequence). The CDR3 loop spans 15 amino acids. The germline V and J ends were trimmed by 2 bases and 2 bases, with 13 bases remaining between them. The CDR3 protein is CASSFGGGAQETQYF. CDR3 coding DNA: TGTGCCAGCAGCTTTGGTGGGGGGGCTCAAGAGACCCAGTACTTC.

V gene TRBV5-5 combines with J gene TRBJ2-3, with 9 bases lining up with TRBD1. This CDR3 is built from 16 residues. The V gene's germline CDR1 is SGHKS and CDR2 YYEKEE (reference sequence). V dropped 0 bases and J dropped 7; count of bases not matched to a gene: 9. For the CDR3, the DNA is TGTGCCAGCAGCTTGGATGTCGGGACAGGGTCTTATACGCAGTATTTT. As protein: CASSLDVGTGSYTQYF.

The chain is built from TRBV28 and TRBJ2-7, with 8 nucleotides matching TRBD2. Germline V gene sequence: CDR1 MDHEN, CDR2 SYDVKM. V shed 4 bases and J 3 bases; nucleotides not matched to a gene: 14. The CDR3 loop spans 17 amino acids. CDR3 residues: CASSSSPRGLAGYEQYF. CDR3 sequence (DNA): TGTGCCAGCAGTTCTTCCCCCCGCGGACTAGCAGGCTACGAGCAGTACTTC. The whole variable domain, filled in from reference TRBV28 and TRBJ2-7, reads DVKVTQSSRYLVKRTGEKVFLECVQDMDHENMFWYRQDPGLGLRLIYFSYDVKMKEKGDIPEGYSVSREKKERFSLILESASTNQTSMYLCASSSSPRGLAGYEQYFGPGTRLTVT.

In its sample, this clone was seen a few times. The J gene is TRBJ1-1, the V gene TRBV2; the D gene is possibly TRBD1 (6 bases). Trimming took off 5 bases at V and 7 bases at J, with 17 bases between the two ends. Germline loops: CDR1 SNHLY, CDR2 FYNNEI. This CDR3 is 14 amino acids long. CDR3 sequence (DNA): TGTGCCAGCAGTAATAGCCCGGGGGCGGGTGAAGCTTTCTTT. Translation: CASSNSPGAGEAFF.

The J gene is TRBJ2-7, the V gene TRBV13; D perhaps matches TRBD1 (5 bases). Germline V gene lookup returns CDR1 PRHDT and CDR2 FYEKMQ (reference sequence). Trimming took 2 bases from V and 4 from J, leaving 12 bases between them. This CDR3 contains 14 residues. As DNA, the CDR3 is TGTGCCAGCAGCTTAAGCCCAGGGAAGTACGAGCAGTACTTC. This translates into CASSLSPGKYEQYF.

The chain links TRBV6-5 to TRBJ1-4; 11 positions agree with TRBD1. Germline V gene sequence: CDR1 MNHEY, CDR2 SVGAGI. J was trimmed by 8 bases and V by 5 bases; bases with no gene match: 4. The CDR3 is 14 residues long. CDR3 bases: TGTGCCAGCAGTAGGACAGGGGGCAGCGAAAAACTGTTTTTT. It specifies CASSRTGGSEKLFF.

V gene TRBV3-1 (or the pseudogene TRBV3-2) combines with J gene TRBJ1-2; D uncertain. Trimming removed 1 base from V and 4 bases from J, with 13 bases in between. This CDR3 has 15 residues. Germline V gene lookup returns CDR1 LGHDT and CDR2 YNNKEL (reference sequence). As DNA, the CDR3 is TGTGCCAGCAGCCAAGGTCCCGGCAGAGTCTATGGCTACACCTTC. Translating it yields CASSQGPGRVYGYTF.

The chain is built from TRBV5-1 and TRBJ2-5, with 9 bases matching TRBD1. Germline assignment: CDR1 SGHRS and CDR2 YFSETQ. The CDR3 is 15 residues long. Unmatched junction bases numbered 10, after V lost 5 bases and J lost 5 bases. DNA for the CDR3: TGCGCCAGCAGAGGGGTACAGGGGGCCTCGGAGACCCAGTACTTC. Protein: CASRGVQGASETQYF.

This chain joins TRBV9 and TRBJ2-7; either TRBD1 or TRBD2 may fit D (5 bases each). Trimming left V 3 bases short and J 2 bases short, with 12 bases between. The germline V gene encodes CDR1 SGDLS and CDR2 YYNGEE. The CDR3 has 14 residues. In DNA form, the CDR3 reads TGTGCCAGCAGCGACCGGGACGAGCCCTACGAGCAGTACTTC. Its protein product is CASSDRDEPYEQYF.

This chain connects TRBV11-3 to TRBJ2-1; D perhaps matches TRBD2 (6 bases). Trimming left V 3 bases short and J 4 bases short, with 13 bases between. This CDR3 has 15 amino acids. Germline V gene data show CDR1 as SGHNT and CDR2 as YENEEA. The CDR3 DNA follows: TGTGCCAGCAGCTTCTCACTTGGGGGGTACAATGAGCAGTTCTTC. It codes for CASSFSLGGYNEQFF.

The chain links TRBV9 to TRBJ1-5; D is uncertain. Per germline, CDR1 SGDLS and CDR2 YYNGEE. This CDR3 region has 13 residues. The V gene lost 0 bases and the J gene lost 6 bases, with 7 bases spanning the gap. The CDR3 is CASSVGSGQPQHF. CDR3 sequence (DNA): TGTGCCAGCAGCGTAGGGAGCGGTCAGCCCCAGCATTTT.

This chain links TRBV6-2 or TRBV6-3 with TRBJ2-1, with D possibly TRBD1 on 5 matching bases. Trimming left V 2 bases short and J 9 bases short, with 14 bases between. The CDR3 length is 14 residues. Per germline, CDR1 MNHEY and CDR2 SVGEGT. The CDR3 DNA is TGTGCCAGCAGTTACCGCAGGGAATGGGGTGAGCAGTTCTTC. It translates to CASSYRREWGEQFF.

The gene calls are TRBV2 and TRBJ1-2, with 8 positions matching TRBD1. The germline V gene encodes CDR1 SNHLY and CDR2 FYNNEI. The CDR3 is 15 residues long. The V gene end was trimmed by 6 bases and the J gene end by 0 bases; junction bases not matched to a gene: 6. CDR3 DNA sequence: TGTGCCAGCAGAAAGGACAGGGAGACTAACTATGGCTACACCTTC. Translation: CASRKDRETNYGYTF.

The chain recombines TRBV11-1 with TRBJ1-3; TRBD1 agrees at 7 bases. J gave up 0 bases and V 8 bases, and 10 bases lay outside the gene matches. Germline CDR1 and CDR2: SGHAT and FQDESV (reference sequence). The CDR3 totals 16 residues. CDR3 sequence reads: CASGRQGLSSGNTIYF. Written as DNA, the CDR3 is TGTGCCAGCGGAAGACAGGGTCTCAGCTCTGGAAACACCATATATTTT. The full variable domain, rest sourced from reference TRBV11-1 and TRBJ1-3, is EAEVAQSPRYKITEKSQAVAFWCDPISGHATLYWYRQILGQGPELLVQFQDESVVDDSQLPKDRFSAERLKGVDSTLKIQPAELGDSAMYLCASGRQGLSSGNTIYFGEGSWLTVV.

The chain links TRBV6-5 to TRBJ1-2; 7 bases match TRBD1. The CDR3 is 13 amino acids. Germline assignment: CDR1 MNHEY and CDR2 SVGAGI. V lost 6 bases, J lost 7 bases, and 8 bases stayed unmatched. CDR3 protein: CASSPQGLGGYTF. CDR3 nucleotide sequence: TGTGCCAGCAGCCCACAGGGGTTAGGTGGCTACACCTTC.

V gene TRBV12-5 combines with J gene TRBJ2-2; 7 bases map to TRBD1. Germline loops: CDR1 LGHNT, CDR2 FRNRAP. V was clipped by 6 bases and J by 3 bases; unmatched bases: 7. The CDR3 runs to 15 residues. The CDR3: CASGPQGRDTGELFF. The CDR3 DNA reads TGTGCTAGTGGCCCACAGGGGCGTGACACCGGGGAGCTGTTTTTT.